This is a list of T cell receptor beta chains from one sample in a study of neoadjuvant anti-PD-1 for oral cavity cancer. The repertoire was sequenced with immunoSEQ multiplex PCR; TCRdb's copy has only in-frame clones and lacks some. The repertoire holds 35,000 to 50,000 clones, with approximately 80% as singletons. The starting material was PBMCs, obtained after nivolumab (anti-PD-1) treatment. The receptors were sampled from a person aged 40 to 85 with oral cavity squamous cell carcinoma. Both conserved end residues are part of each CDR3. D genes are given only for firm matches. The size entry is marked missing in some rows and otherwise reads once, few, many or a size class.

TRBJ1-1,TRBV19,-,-,TGTGCCAGTAGCCCGACAGAGAACACTGAAGCTTTCTTT,CASSPTENTEAFF
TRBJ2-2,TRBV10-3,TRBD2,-,TGTGCCATCAGTGAGCCCCAAACAATAGCGGGAGGCCCCGGACTGAACACCGGGGAGCTGTTTTTT,CAISEPQTIAGGPGLNTGELFF
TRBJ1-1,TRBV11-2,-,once,TGTGCCAGCAGCTTCGGGGGTCAGGGTGCGGAAGCTTTCTTT,CASSFGGQGAEAFF
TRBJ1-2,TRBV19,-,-,TGTGCCAGTAGTATGCTGGGCCTTGGCTACACCTTC,CASSMLGLGYTF
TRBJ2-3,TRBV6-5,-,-,TGTGCCGCGGGTGGGTTCGGGGATACGCAGTATTTT,CAAGGFGDTQYF
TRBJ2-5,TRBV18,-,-,TGTGCCAGCTCCCCGCAAGAGACCCAGTACTTC,CASSPQETQYF
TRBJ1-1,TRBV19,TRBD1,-,TGTGCCAGTACCACTCCGGGAGGGGGCAACACTGAAGCTTTCTTT,CASTTPGGGNTEAFF
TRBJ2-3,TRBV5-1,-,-,TGCGCCAGCAGCTTGTGGGCAGGGCGAAGGGATACGCAGTATTTT,CASSLWAGRRDTQYF
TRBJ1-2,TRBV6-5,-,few,TGTGCCAGCAGTTACGGAGGGAATGGCTACACCTTC,CASSYGGNGYTF
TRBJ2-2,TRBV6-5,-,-,TGTGCCAGCAGATCAAACGAGCGACCTGCCGGGGAGCTGTTTTTT,CASRSNERPAGELFF
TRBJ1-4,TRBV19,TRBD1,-,TGTGCCAGTAGTCCCCCGACAGGGGGATTTGGACAACTGTTTTTT,CASSPPTGGFGQLFF
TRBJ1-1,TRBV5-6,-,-,TGTGCCAGCAGCTTGGAAGAGGGATTAACTGAAGCTTTCTTT,CASSLEEGLTEAFF
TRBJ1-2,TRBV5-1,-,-,TGCGCCAGCAGCTTTGAGGGGGACGGCTATGGCTACACCTTC,CASSFEGDGYGYTF
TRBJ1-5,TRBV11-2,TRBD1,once,TGTGCCAGCAGCTCCGGGACAGTGACCAATCAGCCCCAGCATTTT,CASSSGTVTNQPQHF
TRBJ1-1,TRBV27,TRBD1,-,TGTGCCAGCAGTCCCACGACAGGGAGTGCTTTCTTT,CASSPTTGSAFF
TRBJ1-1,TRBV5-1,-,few,TGCGCCAGCAGCTTCCAGGGAGACACTGAAGCTTTCTTT,CASSFQGDTEAFF
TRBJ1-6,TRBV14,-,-,TGTGCCAGCAGCCAAGACAGGTCCGGTTCACCCCTCCACTTT,CASSQDRSGSPLHF
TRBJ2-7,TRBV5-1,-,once,TGCGCCAGCAGCTTGAGTCGGGCGGGGCTCAACGAGCAGTACTTC,CASSLSRAGLNEQYF
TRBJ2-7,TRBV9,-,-,TGTGCCAGCAGCCCCCCGTCCTACGAGCAGTACTTC,CASSPPSYEQYF
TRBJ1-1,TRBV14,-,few,TGTGCCAGCAGCCAAAGGGGGGCCAGATGGGCTTTCTTT,CASSQRGARWAFF
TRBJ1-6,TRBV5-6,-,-,TGTGCCAGCAGCTTCTTACGGGGGGTTCAGAATTCACCCCTCCACTTT,CASSFLRGVQNSPLHF
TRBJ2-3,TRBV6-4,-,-,TGTGCCAGCAGTGCTGACCTCACAGATACGCAGTATTTT,CASSADLTDTQYF
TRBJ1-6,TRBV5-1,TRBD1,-,TGCGCCAGCAGCTTCGGGACAGGATCCTCCTATAATTCACCCCTCCACTTT,CASSFGTGSSYNSPLHF
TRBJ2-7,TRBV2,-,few,TGTGCCAGCACGGATGTCTACGAGCAGTACTTC,CASTDVYEQYF
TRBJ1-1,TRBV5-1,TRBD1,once,TGCGCCAGCAGCTTACAGGGGGACGGCGCTGAAGCTTTCTTT,CASSLQGDGAEAFF
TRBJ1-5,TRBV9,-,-,TGTGCCAGCAGCGTAGGGGACAACAATCAGCCCCAGCATTTT,CASSVGDNNQPQHF
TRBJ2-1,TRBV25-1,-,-,TGTGCCAGCAGTGAGAGGGGAACCTACAATGAGCAGTTCTTC,CASSERGTYNEQFF